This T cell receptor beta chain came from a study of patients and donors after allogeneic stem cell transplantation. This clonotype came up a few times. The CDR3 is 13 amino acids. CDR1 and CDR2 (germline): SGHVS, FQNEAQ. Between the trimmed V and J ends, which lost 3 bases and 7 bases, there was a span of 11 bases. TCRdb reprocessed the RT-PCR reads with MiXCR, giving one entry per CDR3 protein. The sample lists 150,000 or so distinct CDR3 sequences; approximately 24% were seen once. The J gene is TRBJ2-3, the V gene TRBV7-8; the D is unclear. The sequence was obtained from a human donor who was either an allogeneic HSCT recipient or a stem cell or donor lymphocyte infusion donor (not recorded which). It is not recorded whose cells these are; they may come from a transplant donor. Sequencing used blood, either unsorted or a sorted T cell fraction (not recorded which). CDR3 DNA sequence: TGTGCCAGCAGCTTGGGCCAGTCTTATACGCAGTATTTT. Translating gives CASSLGQSYTQYF.